These 5 T cell receptor beta chains were sequenced from one sample in a study of response to subunit inactivated influenza vaccine. TCRdb reprocessed the RT-PCR reads via MiXCR and lists one record per CDR3 protein. The sample contains a few hundred thousand distinct CDR3 sequences, about 7.2% of which appear only once. The starting material was PBMCs from blood, obtained around 25 months after vaccination. All receptors come from a man aged 50 to 69 who received an inactivated influenza vaccine.

This clonotype was detected only a few times. The V call is TRBV28, the J call TRBJ2-1; TRBD1 matches at 8 bases. Germline loops: CDR1 MDHEN, CDR2 SYDVKM. The V segment lost 6 bases and the J segment 4 bases; nucleotides outside the gene matches: 8. The CDR3 runs to 15 residues. DNA of the CDR3: TGTGCCAGCAGAGAACCGGGACAGGCTTACAATGAGCAGTTCTTC. Its protein product is CASREPGQAYNEQFF.

This clonotype was seen repeatedly, ten times or more. This rearrangement joins TRBV7-9 to TRBJ2-5; TRBD2 might be the D (6 bases). Germline assignment: CDR1 SEHNR and CDR2 FQNEAQ (reference sequence). Trimming cost V 1 base and J 14 bases, with 14 bases left between them. This CDR3 contains 12 residues. The CDR3 sequence is CASSLGEDPRYF. CDR3 sequence (DNA): TGTGCCAGCAGCTTAGGGGAGGACCCCCGTTACTTC.

This clonotype was found a few times. The rearrangement links TRBV6-2 or TRBV6-3 to TRBJ2-1, with D perhaps TRBD2 (5 bases). This CDR3 has 11 amino acids. Germline lookup yields CDR1 MNHEY and CDR2 SVGEGT. V was clipped by 6 bases and J by 9 bases, with 9 bases between them. The CDR3 sequence: CASSRGPEQFF. For the CDR3, the DNA is TGTGCCAGCAGCCGAGGGCCTGAGCAGTTCTTC.

Many counts were recorded for this clonotype. CDR3 loop: CASSHRNDGPQETQYF. The DNA of the CDR3 is TGTGCCAGCAGCCACCGTAATGATGGGCCGCAAGAGACCCAGTACTTC. The chain recombines TRBV4-2 with TRBJ2-5, with no clear D. V dropped 3 bases and J dropped 2 bases, with 16 bases sitting between them. Germline V gene lookup returns CDR1 LGHNA and CDR2 YNFKEQ. CDR3 length equals 16 residues.

This clonotype appeared a few times. The chain carries TRBV12-3 or TRBV12-4 and TRBJ1-1; no clear D. The CDR3 loop spans 13 amino acids. The V and J ends lost 3 bases and 5 bases respectively, with 10 bases between them. DNA of the CDR3: TGTGCCAGCAGTTTTCATGACGGGACTGAAGCTTTCTTT. This codes for CASSFHDGTEAFF.